These T cell receptor beta chains were read from a single sample in a study of cytomegalovirus exposure and HLA in healthy donors. The assay was immunoSEQ multiplex PCR, and TCRdb's table has in-frame clones only and misses some. The table has around 150,000 clones, 70% to 85% seen once; the top ten hold 1.8%. The sample was PBMCs. These receptors were collected from a man in his forties in good health and CMV-seronegative. CDR3s include the opening cysteine and the closing phenylalanine or tryptophan. Each record gives: J gene, V gene, clone size, D gene, CDR3 protein, CDR3 DNA. A D gene is named only where the DNA matches it firmly. The listing skips clone size in some rows; elsewhere it reads once, few, many or a size class.

J: TRBJ1-5; V: TRBV6-5; size: .; D: .; CDR3: CASSHRDQPQHF; DNA: TGTGCCAGCAGTCACAGGGATCAGCCCCAGCATTTT
J: TRBJ2-7; V: TRBV19; size: .; D: .; CDR3: CASSSTGLDYEQYF; DNA: TGTGCCAGTAGTAGTACGGGACTTGACTACGAGCAGTACTTC
J: TRBJ1-4; V: TRBV5-1; size: .; D: .; CDR3: CASSLGTGLEKLFF; DNA: TGCGCCAGCAGCTTGGGGACGGGGTTGGAAAAACTGTTTTTT
J: TRBJ2-7; V: TRBV6-6; size: once; D: TRBD1; CDR3: CASSYSNRGRPYEQYF; DNA: TGTGCCAGCAGTTACTCGAACAGGGGAAGACCTTACGAGCAGTACTTC
J: TRBJ2-7; V: TRBV6-5; size: few; D: TRBD2; CDR3: CASRDSGAYEQYF; DNA: TGTGCCAGCAGAGATAGCGGGGCCTACGAGCAGTACTTC
J: TRBJ1-3; V: TRBV4-1; size: .; D: .; CDR3: CASSQEGQTGNTIYF; DNA: TGCGCCAGCAGCCAAGAAGGACAGACTGGAAACACCATATATTTT
J: TRBJ1-2; V: TRBV7-9; size: .; D: TRBD1; CDR3: CASIGTGRFRGYTF; DNA: TGTGCCAGTATCGGGACAGGACGCTTTCGAGGCTACACCTTC
J: TRBJ1-3; V: TRBV7-8; size: .; D: TRBD1; CDR3: CASSLAFGQGSSGNTIYF; DNA: TGTGCCAGCAGCTTAGCATTTGGACAGGGGAGCTCTGGAAACACCATATATTTT
J: TRBJ2-7; V: TRBV28; size: .; D: .; CDR3: CASSFRQSPLEQYF; DNA: TGTGCCAGCAGTTTTAGACAGTCTCCTCTCGAGCAGTACTTC
J: TRBJ1-6; V: TRBV7-9; size: .; D: .; CDR3: CSSSLARQAGNSPLHF; DNA: TGTTCCAGCAGCTTAGCGCGACAGGCTGGTAATTCACCCCTCCACTTT
J: TRBJ2-3; V: TRBV4-2; size: .; D: TRBD2; CDR3: CASSRLAGIDTQYF; DNA: TGTGCCAGCAGCCGCCTAGCGGGGATAGATACGCAGTATTTT
J: TRBJ1-2; V: TRBV28; size: .; D: .; CDR3: CASKAGWESYTF; DNA: TGTGCCAGCAAGGCGGGGTGGGAAAGCTACACCTTC
J: TRBJ2-3; V: TRBV11-2; size: few; D: .; CDR3: CASSFFTDTQYF; DNA: TGTGCCAGCAGCTTCTTCACAGATACGCAGTATTTT
J: TRBJ2-5; V: TRBV6-6; size: .; D: .; CDR3: CASSYDGETQYF; DNA: TGTGCCAGCAGTTACGACGGGGAGACCCAGTACTTC
J: TRBJ2-7; V: TRBV11-2; size: once; D: .; CDR3: CASSLEPTNYEQYF; DNA: TGTGCCAGCAGCTTAGAACCGACTAACTACGAGCAGTACTTC
J: TRBJ2-2; V: TRBV6-5; size: few; D: .; CDR3: CASSSGVRGELFF; DNA: TGTGCCAGCAGCTCCGGGGTGCGTGGGGAGCTGTTTTTT
J: TRBJ2-2; V: TRBV6-6; size: .; D: TRBD1; CDR3: CASRTGGRTGELFF; DNA: TGTGCCAGCAGAACAGGGGGCAGAACCGGGGAGCTGTTTTTT
J: TRBJ2-7; V: TRBV5-1; size: .; D: .; CDR3: CASSSGLSYEQYF; DNA: TGCGCCAGCAGCTCGGGGTTATCCTACGAGCAGTACTTC
J: TRBJ2-7; V: TRBV9; size: few; D: .; CDR3: CASSVEAGTPYEQYF; DNA: TGTGCCAGCAGCGTAGAGGCGGGGACGCCCTACGAGCAGTACTTC
J: TRBJ2-7; V: TRBV28; size: .; D: .; CDR3: CASSPYPGDYEQYF; DNA: TGTGCCAGCAGCCCCTACCCGGGAGACTACGAGCAGTACTTC
J: TRBJ1-1; V: TRBV6-1; size: .; D: TRBD1; CDR3: CASSDPHRGNTEAFF; DNA: TGTGCCAGCAGTGATCCACACAGGGGGAACACTGAAGCTTTCTTT
J: TRBJ2-3; V: TRBV27; size: .; D: .; CDR3: CASRVADLGLDTQYF; DNA: TGTGCCAGCAGGGTAGCGGACCTTGGCTTAGATACGCAGTATTTT
J: TRBJ1-5; V: TRBV28; size: .; D: .; CDR3: CASSSFSSNQPQHF; DNA: TGTGCCAGCAGTTCGTTTTCTAGCAATCAGCCCCAGCATTTT
J: TRBJ2-5; V: TRBV30; size: .; D: .; CDR3: CAWSLPREFQETQYF; DNA: TGTGCCTGGAGCCTACCCCGAGAGTTTCAAGAGACCCAGTACTTC
J: TRBJ2-1; V: TRBV18; size: once; D: TRBD2; CDR3: CASSPPNAGGAYNEQFF; DNA: TGTGCCAGCTCACCACCGAATGCGGGAGGAGCCTACAATGAGCAGTTCTTC
J: TRBJ2-2; V: TRBV11-2; size: .; D: .; CDR3: CASSFLGGAGELFF; DNA: TGTGCCAGCAGCTTCCTAGGGGGGGCCGGGGAGCTGTTTTTT
J: TRBJ1-5; V: TRBV4-1; size: .; D: TRBD1; CDR3: CASSQVTGIDQPQHF; DNA: TGCGCCAGCAGCCAAGTGACAGGGATTGATCAGCCCCAGCATTTT
J: TRBJ2-2; V: TRBV7-9; size: .; D: .; CDR3: CASSERLDSGSGGELFF; DNA: TGTGCCAGCAGCGAAAGACTAGATAGTGGATCGGGCGGGGAGCTGTTTTTT
J: TRBJ2-6; V: TRBV18; size: .; D: TRBD1; CDR3: CASSPGQPDSGANVLTF; DNA: TGTGCCAGCTCACCGGGACAGCCTGACTCTGGGGCCAACGTCCTGACTTTC
J: TRBJ1-2; V: TRBV6-1; size: .; D: .; CDR3: CASSYAGNYGYTF; DNA: TGTGCCAGCAGTTATGCGGGGAACTATGGCTACACCTTC
J: TRBJ2-3; V: TRBV4-2; size: .; D: .; CDR3: CASSQGGGGDTQYF; DNA: TGTGCCAGCAGTCAAGGCGGGGGCGGGGATACGCAGTATTTT
J: TRBJ2-5; V: TRBV25-1; size: .; D: .; CDR3: CASSGERGLETQYF; DNA: TGTGCCAGCAGTGGCGAGAGGGGGTTAGAGACCCAGTACTTC
J: TRBJ2-2; V: TRBV11-1; size: .; D: TRBD2; CDR3: CASSPEQGTSGKITGELFF; DNA: TGTGCCAGCAGCCCCGAACAGGGTACTAGCGGGAAAATTACCGGGGAGCTGTTTTTT
J: TRBJ2-7; V: TRBV14; size: few; D: .; CDR3: CASSQGTVAAEQYF; DNA: TGTGCCAGCAGCCAAGGGACAGTCGCAGCCGAGCAGTACTTC
J: TRBJ2-7; V: TRBV27; size: .; D: TRBD1; CDR3: CASSLREGAHEQYF; DNA: TGTGCCAGCAGTTTACGAGAGGGGGCCCACGAGCAGTACTTC
J: TRBJ2-3; V: TRBV5-1; size: .; D: .; CDR3: CASSFRTPSTDTQYF; DNA: TGCGCCAGCAGCTTTCGGACTCCTAGCACAGATACGCAGTATTTT
J: TRBJ2-2; V: TRBV5-1; size: once; D: TRBD1; CDR3: CASSLGQGANTGELFF; DNA: TGCGCCAGCAGCTTGGGGCAGGGGGCGAACACCGGGGAGCTGTTTTTT
J: TRBJ2-1; V: TRBV5-1; size: few; D: TRBD2; CDR3: CASSLRLAGEGGNEQFF; DNA: TGCGCCAGCAGCTTACGACTAGCGGGAGAGGGGGGCAATGAGCAGTTCTTC
J: TRBJ2-5; V: TRBV6-1; size: .; D: TRBD1; CDR3: CASSVSTGGGETQYF; DNA: TGTGCCAGCAGTGTTAGTACAGGGGGCGGCGAGACCCAGTACTTC
J: TRBJ2-7; V: TRBV7-9; size: few; D: TRBD1; CDR3: CASSPTGTGAYEQYF; DNA: TGTGCCAGCAGCCCAACCGGGACAGGGGCCTACGAGCAGTACTTC